Reported below is one T cell receptor beta chain. This CDR3 spans 15 amino acids. V trimming: 4 bases; J trimming: 1 base; junction bases outside the gene matches: 6. Germline CDR1 SGHKS, CDR2 YYEKEE (reference sequence). TCRdb's copy holds only in-frame clones and misses some; the assay was immunoSEQ multiplex PCR. Counted here are 130,000 or so clones, 92% occurring once; the ten biggest clones make up 5.5%. The data were obtained in a study of control samples from healthy donors and cancer patients. Specimen: blood. The rearrangement uses TRBV5-5 and TRBJ2-7, with 9 bases identical to TRBD1. The origin of this receptor is a man between 18 and 29 years old in good health. The CDR3 is CASSPAGTGSYEQYF. CDR3 DNA: TGTGCCAGCAGCCCTGCCGGGACAGGGTCCTACGAGCAGTACTTC.